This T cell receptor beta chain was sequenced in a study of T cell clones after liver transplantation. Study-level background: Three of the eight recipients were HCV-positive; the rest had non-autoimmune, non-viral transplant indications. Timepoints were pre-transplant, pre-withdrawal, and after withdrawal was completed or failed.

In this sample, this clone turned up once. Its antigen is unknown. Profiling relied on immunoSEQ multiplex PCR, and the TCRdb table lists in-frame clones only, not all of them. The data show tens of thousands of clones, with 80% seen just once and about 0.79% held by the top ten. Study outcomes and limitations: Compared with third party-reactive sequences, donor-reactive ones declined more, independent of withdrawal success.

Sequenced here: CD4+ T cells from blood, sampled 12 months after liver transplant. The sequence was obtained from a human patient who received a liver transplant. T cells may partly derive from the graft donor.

CDR3 bases: TGTGCCAGCAGTGGGGGGGAGACCCAGTACTTC. Translation: CASSGGETQYF. This chain joins TRBV6-1 and TRBJ2-5, with D perhaps being TRBD1 or TRBD2 (5 bases each). Germline values: CDR1 MNHNS, CDR2 SASEGT. There are 11 residues in the CDR3. Trimming cost V 4 bases and J 5 bases, with 5 bases left between them.